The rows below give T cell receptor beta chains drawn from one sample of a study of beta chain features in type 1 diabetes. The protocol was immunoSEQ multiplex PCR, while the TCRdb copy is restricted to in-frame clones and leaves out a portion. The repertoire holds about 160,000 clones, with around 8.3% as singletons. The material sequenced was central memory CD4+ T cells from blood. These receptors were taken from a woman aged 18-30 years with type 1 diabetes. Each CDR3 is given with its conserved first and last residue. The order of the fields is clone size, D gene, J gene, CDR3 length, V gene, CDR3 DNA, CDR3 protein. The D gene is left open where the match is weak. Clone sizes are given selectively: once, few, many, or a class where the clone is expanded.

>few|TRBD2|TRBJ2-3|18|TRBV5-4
TGTGCCAGCAGCCGAACTAGCGGGGGGGGACTCAGCACAGATACGCAGTATTTT
CASSRTSGGGLSTDTQYF
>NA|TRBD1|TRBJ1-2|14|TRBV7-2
TGTGCCAGCAGCCCTTTTGACAGGGAAAGGGGCTACACCTTC
CASSPFDRERGYTF
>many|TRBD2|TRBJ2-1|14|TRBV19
TGTGCCAGTAGTAACAGCGGGGGGTACAATGAGCAGTTCTTC
CASSNSGGYNEQFF
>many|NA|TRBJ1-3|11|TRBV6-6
TGTGCCGGAACACAGGGAAACACCATATATTTT
CAGTQGNTIYF
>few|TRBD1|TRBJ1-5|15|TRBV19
TGTGCCAGTAGCCCCCAGGACAGGGAGAATCAGCCCCAGCATTTT
CASSPQDRENQPQHF
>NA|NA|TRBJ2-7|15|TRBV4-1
TGCGCCAGCAGCCAAGACACGGGGGGCCGGTACGAGCAGTACTTC
CASSQDTGGRYEQYF
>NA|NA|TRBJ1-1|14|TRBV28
TGTGCCAGCGCAGGGCTCCCTATGAACACTGAAGCTTTCTTT
CASAGLPMNTEAFF
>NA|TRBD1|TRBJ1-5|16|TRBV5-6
TGTGCCAGCAGACCTTTTAGACAGGGGGAGGGTCAGCCCCAGCATTTT
CASRPFRQGEGQPQHF
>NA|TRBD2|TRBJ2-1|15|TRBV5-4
TGTGCCAGCAGCTCGCGGACTAGCGGGCTAAATGAGCAGTTCTTC
CASSSRTSGLNEQFF
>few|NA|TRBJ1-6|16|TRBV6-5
TGTGCCAGCAGTTGGGGGGGGGCAGGGGAGAATTCACCCCTCCACTTT
CASSWGGAGENSPLHF
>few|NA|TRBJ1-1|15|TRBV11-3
TGTGCCAGCAGCAAGGGGCTGCCTCTGAACACTGAAGCTTTCTTT
CASSKGLPLNTEAFF
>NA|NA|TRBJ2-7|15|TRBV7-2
TGTGCCAGCAGCCCCACAGGGCACAGTTCCTACGAGCAGTACTTC
CASSPTGHSSYEQYF
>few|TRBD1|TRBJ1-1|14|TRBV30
TGTGCCTGGAGTGTATCCGGGACAGGGAGAAAGGCTTTCTTT
CAWSVSGTGRKAFF
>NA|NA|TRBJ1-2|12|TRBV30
TGTGCCTGGAGGTCCGGGTATAATGGCTACACCTTC
CAWRSGYNGYTF
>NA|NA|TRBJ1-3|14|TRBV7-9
TGTGCCAGCAGCCCCGTCTCTTCTGGAAACACCATATATTTT
CASSPVSSGNTIYF
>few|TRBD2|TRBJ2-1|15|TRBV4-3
TGCGCCAGCAGCCAAGAAGGCCAGCGGGGGGGTGAGCAGTTCTTC
CASSQEGQRGGEQFF
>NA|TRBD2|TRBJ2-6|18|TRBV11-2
TGTGCCAGCAGCTTGGTAGCGGGGACGAGCTCTGGGGCCAACGTCCTGACTTTC
CASSLVAGTSSGANVLTF
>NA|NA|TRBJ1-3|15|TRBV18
TGTGCCAGCTCGCCTACAGAGAGCTCTGGAAACACCATATATTTT
CASSPTESSGNTIYF
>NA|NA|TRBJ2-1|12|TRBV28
TGTGCCAGCAGACAGAACTACAATGAGCAGTTCTTC
CASRQNYNEQFF
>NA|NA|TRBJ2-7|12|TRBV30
TGTGCCTGGACCCGGGGAACCTACGAGCAGTACTTC
CAWTRGTYEQYF
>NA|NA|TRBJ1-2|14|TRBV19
TGTGGAGCTGGCAGGGGCGGAAGGGGCTATGGCTACACCTTC
CGAGRGGRGYGYTF
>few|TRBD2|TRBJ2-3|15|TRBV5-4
TGTGCCAGCAGTCCAGGACTAGCGCACACAGATACGCAGTATTTT
CASSPGLAHTDTQYF
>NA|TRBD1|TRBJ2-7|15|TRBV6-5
TGTGCCAGCAGTGACTCGCTGACAGGGCCTTACGAGCAGTACTTC
CASSDSLTGPYEQYF